Described below is a single T cell receptor beta chain sequence and its context. Patients from Seattle were sampled longitudinally, starting during active infection. Per the study methods: Amplification with reference gene primers provided the estimates of nucleated cell counts. The table came from immunoSEQ multiplex PCR; TCRdb's copy has only in-frame clones and leaves some out. V, J and clone size are those of that table, while D and trimming were read from the DNA. The repertoire holds approximately 240,000 clones, with roughly 91% as singletons. This sample is drawn from a study of blood T cell repertoires in COVID-19. The overall study: Sites across the United States, Italy and Spain contributed samples from acute and convalescent COVID-19.

The germline V gene has CDR1 SNHLY and CDR2 FYNNEI. V dropped 3 bases and J dropped 5 bases, with 10 bases sitting between them. The CDR3 length is 13 residues. The sequenced sample was peripheral blood. The chain joins TRBV2 to TRBJ1-2, with D possibly TRBD1 on 5 matching bases. This TCR was sampled from a man aged 30 to 45 with COVID-19, enrolled during active disease. DNA for the CDR3: TGTGCCAGCAGTGAGGCAGGGAATTATGGCTACACCTTC. This sequence encodes CASSEAGNYGYTF.